The entry that follows covers one T cell receptor beta chain sequence. The specificity of this receptor is unknown. Base quality data are lacking; no much larger clone is found one base away. This sample stems from a study of shared clonotypes between healthy human individuals (TCRdb year 2020). For the wider study: Three men and a couple of women, aged 18 to 49 years, made up the cohort. The study deeply sequenced blood TCR repertoires of about 5 healthy adults to estimate repertoire size and the extent of clonotype sharing between individuals. To increase sequencing depth and limit assay-specific biases, TCR repertoire library preparation and sequencing were carried out by different laboratories using diverse techniques. For each donor, CD4 naive and CD4 memory were each run on three plates, CD8 naive on two plates, and CD8 memory on one plate. Per donor, leukapheresis produced somewhere between about 0.9 and 9.5 billion PBMCs.

There are 13 amino acids in the CDR3, from cysteine to phenylalanine inclusive. The DNA shown is the 39-base CDR3, in frame from base 1. CDR1 and CDR2 (SNHLY, FYNNEI) derive from the germline V gene. Cut back by 6 bases and 0 bases, the V and J ends lie 9 bases apart. Using the deep immunoSEQ assay, TCR CDR3 regions were amplified from genomic DNA by multiplex PCR. Extracted genomic DNA from each cell subset was distributed evenly across all wells of several immunoSEQ 96-well plates, and each plate was treated as a replicate. For sorted subsets, around 0.2 ug genomic DNA, equal to 30,000 to 35,000 T cell genomes, was loaded into each replicate PCR. The purified libraries were quantified using a Qubit 3.0 fluorometer, sized with a Bioanalyzer 2100, and then quantified again using the KAPA Library Quantification kit. Each immunoSEQ 96-well plate was sequenced on its own single-read 150-cycle Illumina NextSeq 550 flow cell. Concerning the study's data processing: Because only junctional sequences without quality scores were contained in the immunoSEQ output, filtering matching that applied to full-length reads could not be performed. Sequences were annotated with PyIR, a Python wrapper for IgBLAST v1.9, using IMGT germline references to assign V/J genes and CDR3. Any read was removed if the V/J assignment was weak (E-value above 1e-6), the CDR3 was missing, or the read contained stop codons, out-of-frame junctions, or ambiguous translated residues. A V3J clonotype was defined by an identical inferred V gene, J gene, and CDR3 amino acid sequence. Percentage overlap between repertoires was calculated by dividing the number of shared unique clonotypes by the size of the smaller repertoire. Repertoire richness was assessed with RTK rarefaction, the Chao1 estimator, and Recon v2.1 estimates of unobserved clonotypes. Generation probabilities were computed with OLGA for all TCRbeta clonotypes obtained by the gDNA method from a handful of donors. Not all clones reach the TCRdb copy of this immuneACCESS table, which keeps in-frame sequences only. Checked studies attribute under half of the gap to unresolved V genes and leave the rest unexplained. V and J calls and clone size follow that table, whereas D and trimming were derived from the DNA. The sample includes fewer than 200,000 clones, with about 66% observed a single time. The biggest ten clones account for more than 9% of the sample.

General findings and caveats noted by the study authors: The small number of donors limited the genetic and exposure-history diversity represented. Larger estimated clonotype richness was generally found for naive subsets than for memory subsets. Across a few donors, approximately 5% of naive CD4, approximately 4% of naive CD8, about 2.3% of memory CD4, and under 0.45% of memory CD8 clonotypes were shared. Higher generation probabilities were observed for clonotypes shared by all four sorted-subset donors than for non-shared clonotypes. Even with the large sequencing depth, rarefaction of the sorted-subset datasets indicated that sequencing was incomplete. Sampling was restricted to blood, and TCR repertoires in tissue are likely to differ from TCR repertoires in blood. Pairwise subsampling indicated that sequencing depth was expected to affect the degree of clonotype sharing among donors.

Healthy HIV-negative adults with no recently reported acute infections or vaccinations were included as donors. Every donor was a Caucasian adult living in Nashville, Tennessee, USA. CD4+ T cells were enriched by magnetic negative selection; naive cells were then positively selected on CD45RA, and the negative fraction formed the memory subset. Blood was obtained by leukapheresis, after which PBMCs were separated by Ficoll-Histopaque density gradient centrifugation and cryopreserved in liquid nitrogen vapor phase. Purity and quantity of every magnetically sorted T cell population were checked by analytical flow cytometry. Genomic DNA was isolated from every sorted fraction and measured by UV absorbance on a Nanodrop 2000c.

The sample comprised memory CD4+ T cells sorted from blood. This specimen's cell subset or site label, interpreted: CD45RA-negative fraction. This TCR came from a man aged 25-45 years in good health. The chain was built from TRBV2 and TRBJ2-7; the best D guess is TRBD2, with 5 bases matching. CDR3 sequence: CASRWTPSYEQYF. The DNA is as follows: TGTGCCAGCAGATGGACTCCCTCCTACGAGCAGTACTTC.